This TCR beta chain was sequenced in a study of blood T cell repertoires in COVID-19. Original processing methods: Amplified reference gene primers provided the basis for estimating nucleated cell counts. Libraries were prepared by immunoSEQ multiplex PCR; TCRdb keeps only in-frame clonotypes and omits some of them. Clone size and V and J calls were adopted from that table, with D and trimming inferred from the DNA. This table has under 200,000 clones, 70% to 90% appearing once. The ends were cut back, 6 bases at V and 4 bases at J, with 19 bases in the middle. Germline CDR1 reads MDHEN; CDR2 reads SYDVKM. CDR3 size: 16 residues.

The chain carries TRBV28 and TRBJ1-3; D is perhaps TRBD1 (6 bases). The receptor comes from a woman older than 75 with acute or convalescent COVID-19. The sample taken for sequencing was peripheral blood. CDR3 protein: CASSFGVGDKGNTIYF. CDR3 nucleotides: TGTGCCAGCAGCTTCGGGGTGGGGGACAAGGGAAACACCATATATTTT.